The 5 T cell receptor beta chains presented below share a single source sample, sequenced in a study of cytomegalovirus exposure and HLA in healthy donors. 13 Jbeta primers and 60 Vbeta primers were used for the PCR. The repertoire was sequenced with immunoSEQ multiplex PCR; TCRdb's copy has only in-frame clones and lacks some. The data show 170,000 or so clones, roughly 82% seen once. Sequencing was performed on PBMCs. The receptors stem from a woman aged 30 to 39 in good health and CMV-seronegative.

The sample holds a few counts of this clone. The chain is built from TRBV30 and TRBJ2-7; 7 bases map to TRBD1. The CDR3 extends over 14 amino acids. V was pared by 0 bases and J by 3 bases, with 5 bases of the junction left unmatched. The germline V gene encodes CDR1 GTSNPN and CDR2 SVGIG (reference sequence). Here the CDR3 DNA reads TGTGCCTGGAGTGTCCTCAACAGGGGCTACGAGCAGTACTTC. Amino acid sequence: CAWSVLNRGYEQYF.

This clone was recorded once. The V and J genes are TRBV2 and TRBJ1-6; D ambiguous. CDR1 and CDR2 (germline): SNHLY, FYNNEI. There are 18 residues in the CDR3. Trimming pared 0 bases from V and 1 base from J, leaving 13 bases between. Written as DNA, the CDR3 is TGTGCCAGCAGTGAAGCGCGCCCCGGGAGTTCCTATAATTCACCCCTCCACTTT. This codes for CASSEARPGSSYNSPLHF.

The genes are TRBV5-4 and TRBJ2-5; 10 nucleotides agree with TRBD1. Germline V gene sequence: CDR1 SGHNT, CDR2 YYREEE (reference sequence). This CDR3 is built from 15 residues. After removal of 6 bases from V and 5 bases from J, the junction contained 10 bases not matched to a gene. CDR3 loop: CASTNPGQGSETQYF. DNA of the CDR3: TGTGCCAGCACCAATCCGGGACAGGGGTCCGAGACCCAGTACTTC.

CDR3 bases: TGTGCCAGCAGGAAGGGACACGCCGATCCCTCCTACGAGCAGTACTTC. Amino acids: CASRKGHADPSYEQYF. J is TRBJ2-7 and V is TRBV2; possible D gene TRBD1, 6 bases. The CDR3 has 16 residues. V lost 6 bases and J lost 0, with 18 bases in between. Germline CDR1 and CDR2: SNHLY and FYNNEI.

The CDR3: CASSLAPGSSYNEQFF. CDR3 nucleotides: TGCGCCAGCAGCTTGGCCCCGGGAAGCTCCTACAATGAGCAGTTCTTC. J is TRBJ2-1 and V is TRBV5-1, with D possibly matching TRBD2 (5 bases). The V gene's germline CDR1 is SGHRS and CDR2 YFSETQ. The V gene lost 0 bases and the J gene lost 0 bases, with 10 bases spanning the gap. This CDR3 region has 16 residues.